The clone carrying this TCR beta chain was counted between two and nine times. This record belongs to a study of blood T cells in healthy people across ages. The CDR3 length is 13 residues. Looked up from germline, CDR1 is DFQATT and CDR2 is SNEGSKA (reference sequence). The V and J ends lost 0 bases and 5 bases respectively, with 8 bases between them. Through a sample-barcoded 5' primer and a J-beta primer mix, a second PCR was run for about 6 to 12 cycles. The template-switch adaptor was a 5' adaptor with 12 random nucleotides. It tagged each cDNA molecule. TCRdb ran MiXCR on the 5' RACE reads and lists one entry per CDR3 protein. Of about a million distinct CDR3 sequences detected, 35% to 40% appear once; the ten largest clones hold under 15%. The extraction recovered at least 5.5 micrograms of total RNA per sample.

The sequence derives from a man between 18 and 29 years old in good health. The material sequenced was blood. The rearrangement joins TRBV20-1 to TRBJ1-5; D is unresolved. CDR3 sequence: CSARDQLDQPQHF. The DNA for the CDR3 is TGCAGTGCTAGAGATCAGTTGGATCAGCCCCAGCATTTT.